This record covers a single TCR beta chain. The data belong to a study of blood T cell repertoires in COVID-19. The wider study: From the United States, Italy and Spain came samples of acute and convalescent COVID-19. The analysed material was cDNA or gDNA that came from T cells, B-cell-depleted T cells, or PBMCs.

Original processing methods: Estimation of nucleated cell counts was performed using reference gene primer amplification. The method was immunoSEQ multiplex PCR; TCRdb's version includes in-frame clones alone and lacks a portion of them. D and trimming come from the DNA, and the V and J calls and clone size come from that table. The data show some 140,000 clones, about 89% seen once. The CDR3 extends over 16 amino acids. Per germline, CDR1 ENHRY and CDR2 SYGVKD. V was clipped by 8 bases and J by 1 base; unmatched bases: 6. This chain links TRBV10-3 with TRBJ2-5, with 14 bases fitting TRBD2. The receptor's source is a man aged 50 to 59 with active COVID-19. The material sequenced was peripheral blood. The CDR3: CAIGLAGGNLQETQYF. CDR3 bases: TGTGCCATCGGACTAGCGGGGGGAAACCTCCAAGAGACCCAGTACTTC.